This paragraph reports one T cell receptor beta chain. The table came from immunoSEQ multiplex PCR; TCRdb's copy has only in-frame clones and leaves some out. The sample contains around 160,000 clones, 87% of which appear only once. These data belong to a study of blood T cell repertoires in COVID-19. Germline CDR1 is SGHNT and CDR2 is YYREEE (reference sequence). The CDR3 contains 15 residues. The germline V and J ends were trimmed by 6 bases and 2 bases, with 12 bases remaining between them. This sequence originates from a woman in her 70s with COVID-19, enrolled during active disease. The gene calls are TRBV5-4 and TRBJ2-6; D perhaps matches TRBD1 (5 bases). Source material: peripheral blood. CDR3 nucleotide sequence: TGTGCCAGCACCGCACAGGACCCTGGGGCCAACGTCCTGACTTTC. The encoded protein is CASTAQDPGANVLTF. The variable domain in full, completed from reference TRBV5-4 and TRBJ2-6, reads ETGVTQSPTHLIKTRGQQVTLRCSSQSGHNTVSWYQQALGQGPQFIFQYYREEENGRGNFPPRFSGLQFPNYSSELNVNALELDDSALYLCASTAQDPGANVLTFGAGSRLTVL.